This is a list of T cell receptor beta chains from one sample in a study of cytomegalovirus exposure and HLA in healthy donors. Here immunoSEQ multiplex PCR was the method, and the copy in TCRdb shows in-frame clones only, minus some. The sample carries 50,000 or so clones, 81% recorded once. Material: PBMCs. The receptors stem from a boy younger than 18 in good health and CMV-seropositive. Each CDR3 is given with its conserved first and last residue. Each record gives: J gene, V gene, D gene, clone size, CDR3 DNA, CDR3 protein. A D gene is named only where the DNA matches it firmly. Part of the rows lack a size; the others show once, few, many or a class for expanded clones.

j_call: TRBJ1-2; v_call: TRBV7-9; d_call: .; clone_size: .; cdr3_nt: TGTGCCAGCAGCTTAATCAGGGGTAACTATGGCTACACCTTC; cdr3_aa: CASSLIRGNYGYTF
j_call: TRBJ2-3; v_call: TRBV7-9; d_call: .; clone_size: .; cdr3_nt: TGTGCCAGCAGCTTAGCGTTCGGGTCAGATACGCAGTATTTT; cdr3_aa: CASSLAFGSDTQYF
j_call: TRBJ2-7; v_call: TRBV27; d_call: TRBD2; clone_size: .; cdr3_nt: TGTGCCAGCAGCTATTCTAGCGGACTAGGCTACGAGCAGTACTTC; cdr3_aa: CASSYSSGLGYEQYF
j_call: TRBJ2-7; v_call: TRBV19; d_call: .; clone_size: .; cdr3_nt: TGTGCCAGTAGCCCTCGAGGGAGGTCCGAGCAGTACTTC; cdr3_aa: CASSPRGRSEQYF
j_call: TRBJ1-3; v_call: TRBV6-1; d_call: TRBD1; clone_size: .; cdr3_nt: TGTGCCAGCAGTTGGGACAGCCTCGGAAACACCATATATTTT; cdr3_aa: CASSWDSLGNTIYF
j_call: TRBJ1-4; v_call: TRBV6-5; d_call: .; clone_size: .; cdr3_nt: TGTGCCAGCACCAGCCCCACTAAGCTTCTAGGAAAACTGTTTTTT; cdr3_aa: CASTSPTKLLGKLFF
j_call: TRBJ1-1; v_call: TRBV25-1; d_call: .; clone_size: few; cdr3_nt: TGTGCCAGCAGTGACCCATTAGGGGCTGGCACTGAAGCTTTCTTT; cdr3_aa: CASSDPLGAGTEAFF
j_call: TRBJ1-1; v_call: TRBV9; d_call: .; clone_size: once; cdr3_nt: TGTGCCCTTCCGGGGGAACCTGAAGCTTTCTTT; cdr3_aa: CALPGEPEAFF
j_call: TRBJ1-3; v_call: TRBV5-5; d_call: .; clone_size: .; cdr3_nt: TGTGCCAGCAGCCTGACTGCCGCAAACACCATATATTTT; cdr3_aa: CASSLTAANTIYF
j_call: TRBJ1-5; v_call: TRBV12-5; d_call: TRBD1; clone_size: .; cdr3_nt: TGTGCTAGTGGCGGACAGGGAGGTCAACAGCCCCAGCATTTT; cdr3_aa: CASGGQGGQQPQHF
j_call: TRBJ2-7; v_call: TRBV5-1; d_call: .; clone_size: .; cdr3_nt: TGCGCCAGCAGCTTGGGAGCCCAGGGTATAGGGAACGAGCAGTACTTC; cdr3_aa: CASSLGAQGIGNEQYF
j_call: TRBJ2-7; v_call: TRBV27; d_call: .; clone_size: .; cdr3_nt: TGTGCCAGCCTCAACCTAAGGGGGGGCAACGAGCAGTACTTC; cdr3_aa: CASLNLRGGNEQYF
j_call: TRBJ2-7; v_call: TRBV10-3; d_call: TRBD2; clone_size: .; cdr3_nt: TGTGCCATCGGGGGACGGGAGGCCAACGAGCAGTACTTC; cdr3_aa: CAIGGREANEQYF
j_call: TRBJ1-4; v_call: TRBV7-9; d_call: .; clone_size: .; cdr3_nt: TGTGCCAGCAGCTTATTAGGCGGTACAACTAATGAAAAACTGTTTTTT; cdr3_aa: CASSLLGGTTNEKLFF
j_call: TRBJ2-7; v_call: TRBV7-8; d_call: .; clone_size: .; cdr3_nt: TGTGCCAGCAGCTTCCGCGGGGCCAAATTTTACGAGCAGTACTTC; cdr3_aa: CASSFRGAKFYEQYF
j_call: TRBJ2-5; v_call: TRBV7-9; d_call: TRBD1; clone_size: .; cdr3_nt: TGTGCCAGCAGCTACGGGACAGGGAGAGAGACCCAGTACTTC; cdr3_aa: CASSYGTGRETQYF
j_call: TRBJ2-1; v_call: TRBV5-1; d_call: .; clone_size: .; cdr3_nt: TGCGCCAGCAGCTTGGCCGACAGACACAATGAGCAGTTCTTC; cdr3_aa: CASSLADRHNEQFF
j_call: TRBJ2-7; v_call: TRBV18; d_call: .; clone_size: .; cdr3_nt: TGTGCCAGCTCACTTACCCTGGCCGCCTACGAGCAGTACTTC; cdr3_aa: CASSLTLAAYEQYF
j_call: TRBJ2-7; v_call: TRBV5-1; d_call: .; clone_size: .; cdr3_nt: TGCGCCAGCAGGGGGCCGGACCCCAGTTTCGGGCAGTACTTC; cdr3_aa: CASRGPDPSFGQYF
j_call: TRBJ2-6; v_call: TRBV5-1; d_call: TRBD1; clone_size: .; cdr3_nt: TGCGCCAGCAGCTCACAGGGGTCTGGGGCCAACGTCCTGACTTTC; cdr3_aa: CASSSQGSGANVLTF
j_call: TRBJ2-1; v_call: TRBV18; d_call: .; clone_size: .; cdr3_nt: TGTGCCAGCTCACCACCCACACAGGGACCCTACAATGAGCAGTTCTTC; cdr3_aa: CASSPPTQGPYNEQFF
j_call: TRBJ2-1; v_call: TRBV5-1; d_call: .; clone_size: few; cdr3_nt: TGCGCCAGCAGCCCGGGGGACCGCCGTCCAGGTGAGCAGTTCTTC; cdr3_aa: CASSPGDRRPGEQFF